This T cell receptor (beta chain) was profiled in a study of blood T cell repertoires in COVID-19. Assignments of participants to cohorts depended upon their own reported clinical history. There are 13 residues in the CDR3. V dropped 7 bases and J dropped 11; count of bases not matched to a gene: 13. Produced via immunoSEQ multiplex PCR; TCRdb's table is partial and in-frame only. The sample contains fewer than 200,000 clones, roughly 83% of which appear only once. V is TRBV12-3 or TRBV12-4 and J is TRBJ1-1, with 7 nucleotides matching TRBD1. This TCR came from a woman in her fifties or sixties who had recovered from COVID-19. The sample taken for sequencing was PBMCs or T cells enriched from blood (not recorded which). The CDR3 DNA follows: TGTGCCAGCACCACCTTTGGGGGACAGAGGGCTTTCTTT. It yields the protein CASTTFGGQRAFF.